The sequence of this TCR beta chain was determined in a study of shared clonotypes between healthy human individuals. The CDR3 loop spans 17 amino acids. The germline V gene encodes CDR1 SGHRS and CDR2 YFSETQ. Trimming took 2 bases from V and 4 from J; bases not matched to a gene: 10. Study observations and caveats: Few donors limited the genetic and exposure-history diversity represented. Generation probability values for non-shared clonotypes were lower than those for clonotypes shared by all four donors. Only blood was sampled; tissue repertoires likely differ.

Original methodology: ImmunoSEQ junction-only sequences lacked quality scores, so their filtering differed. Clones were read by immunoSEQ multiplex PCR, and TCRdb kept only the in-frame ones, dropping some. That table furnishes V, J and clone size, whereas the DNA furnished D and trimming. The table lists 2 million or so clones, approximately 94% of them singletons. Terminally differentiated effector memory CD45RA+ cells were excluded by CCR7 positive selection of CD45RO-negative cells. With respect to this clone: Its antigen is undetermined.

What was sequenced was naive CD8+ T cells sorted from blood. The chain combines TRBV5-1 with TRBJ2-2; 8 bases match TRBD2. This TCR was recovered from a man aged 18 to 30 in good health. CDR3 sequence: CASSFSPSGSGTGELFF. DNA of the CDR3: TGCGCCAGCAGCTTTTCCCCAAGCGGGAGTGGCACCGGGGAGCTGTTTTTT.